This T cell receptor (beta chain) was found in a study of cytomegalovirus exposure and HLA in healthy donors. Turning to this clone: What it binds is not known.

General observations from the study: In a later analysis, across HLA loci, associated TCR counts were highest for DRB1, lowest for HLA-C. Within a later analysis, the majority of CMV-associated TCR beta chains appeared HLA-restricted. Cytomegalovirus-associated status was assigned to more than 150 TCR beta chains. HLA alleles were associated with 16,000 or so TCR beta sequences in a later analysis at 0.05 false discovery rate.

In the PCR, 60 Vbeta and 13 Jbeta primers were used. Assay: immunoSEQ multiplex PCR; the TCRdb copy retains only in-frame clones and omits some. Its table lists 100,000 to 150,000 clones. This sequence was found in a woman in her thirties or forties in good health and CMV-seropositive. The sequencing sample was made of PBMCs.

CDR3 sequence (DNA): TGTGCCAGCAGCTTAGCGCGGGGACAGGGGGTACGGCAGCCCCAGCATTTT. This encodes CASSLARGQGVRQPQHF. The chain joins TRBV7-8 to TRBJ1-5; 11 bases match TRBD1. The CDR3 covers 17 residues. V gave up 0 bases and J gave up 7 bases; unmatched junction bases: 8. Per the germline V gene, CDR1 is SGHVS and CDR2 is FQNEAQ.